This entry concerns a single TCR beta chain. The data originate from a study of cytomegalovirus exposure and HLA in healthy donors. Germline CDR1 and CDR2: SGHRS and YFSETQ. This CDR3 has 15 amino acids. The ends were cut back, 4 bases at V and 10 bases at J, with 18 bases in the middle. The PCR ran on 60 Vbeta and 13 Jbeta primers. Clones were sequenced by immunoSEQ multiplex PCR, and TCRdb holds only the in-frame ones, with some missing. Here the sample spans fewer than 200,000 clones, around 68% being singletons. The sequence derives from a girl between 10 and 17 years old in good health and CMV-seronegative. The rearrangement links TRBV5-1 to TRBJ1-6; no clear D. Sequenced material: PBMCs. Here the CDR3 DNA reads TGCGCCAGCAGCCTCGGAGAGGGTATAGGATCACCCCTCCACTTT. Its translation: CASSLGEGIGSPLHF.